This TCR beta chain was sequenced for a study of T cell changes during pregnancy in multiple sclerosis. Method: immunoSEQ multiplex PCR; TCRdb's copy keeps in-frame clones and lacks some. The sample yields tens of thousands of clones, approximately 90% seen once. The CDR3 loop spans 11 amino acids. V lost 6 bases and J lost 2, with 5 bases in between. Germline CDR1 MNHNY, CDR2 SVGAGI (reference sequence). This receptor was identified in a female donor with multiple sclerosis, enrolled in a pregnancy study. J is TRBJ2-7 and V is TRBV6-6; no definite D call. The sample consisted of peripheral blood, taken before pregnancy. CDR3 in amino acids: CASRQTYEQYF. For the CDR3, the DNA is TGTGCCAGCAGACAGACCTACGAGCAGTACTTC.